What follows are 10 T cell receptor beta chains derived from one specimen sequenced in a study of CD8 T cells in Susac syndrome. Random hexamers primed reverse transcription of about 0.45 to 1 ug RNA. TCRdb itself ran the immunoSEQ multiplex PCR reads through MiXCR, one entry per CDR3 protein. The sample has 100,000 to 150,000 distinct CDR3 sequences; roughly 80% are singletons. Sequencing used CD8+ T cells from PBMCs. These receptors came from a human donor with multiple sclerosis.

This sequence joins TRBV9 and TRBJ2-5; possibly TRBD2 for D (5 bases). The germline V gene has CDR1 SGDLS and CDR2 YYNGEE. The CDR3 consists of 15 residues. V dropped 0 bases and J dropped 5 bases, with 14 bases sitting between them. In DNA form, the CDR3 reads TGTGCCAGCAGCGTAGAGGGCGGGCCTAGCGAGACCCAGTACTTC. This encodes CASSVEGGPSETQYF.

The chain recombines TRBV19 with TRBJ1-2; no clear D gene. CDR1 is LNHDA and CDR2 is SQIVND in the germline V gene (reference sequence). The germline V and J ends were trimmed by 0 bases and 3 bases, with 8 bases remaining between them. This CDR3 comprises 14 residues. For the CDR3, the DNA is TGTGCCAGTAGTATAGATCTGAATCACTATGGCTACACCTTC. Translated: CASSIDLNHYGYTF.

The chain couples TRBV7-9 to TRBJ2-2; a possible D gene is TRBD2 (6 bases). With 1 base removed from V and 4 bases from J, the gap between germline ends came to 13 bases. This CDR3 has 16 residues. The germline V gene has CDR1 SEHNR and CDR2 FQNEAQ (reference sequence). The CDR3 DNA follows: TGTGCCAGCAGCTTAGAGGCCGGGAGTTTCACCGGGGAGCTGTTTTTT. Encoded protein: CASSLEAGSFTGELFF.

As to this clonotype: Mismatch with germline at one junction end may stem from a read error. The chain joins TRBV6-6 to TRBJ2-3, with 9 bases fitting TRBD2. The CDR3 covers 15 residues. CDR1 is MNHNY, CDR2 SVGAGI, per germline (reference sequence). The CDR3 spells CASMGLAGSTDTQYF. In DNA form, the CDR3 reads TGTGCCAGCATGGGGCTAGCGGGAAGCACGGATACGCAGTATTTT.

The chain couples TRBV28 to TRBJ1-6, with D tentatively TRBD1 (5 bases). The CDR3 extends over 13 amino acids. V was shortened by 9 bases and J by 5 bases, with 11 bases between the two germline ends. Germline V gene data show CDR1 as MDHEN and CDR2 as SYDVKM. DNA of the CDR3: TGTGCCAGTTGGGACGGGGATAATTCACCCCTCCACTTT. The encoded protein is CASWDGDNSPLHF.

V usage is TRBV28 and J usage is TRBJ2-5; TRBD2 is a possible D gene (5 bases). Trimming shortened V by 3 bases and J by 5 bases, and 16 bases separated the two germline ends. CDR1 MDHEN and CDR2 SYDVKM come from the germline V gene. The CDR3 runs 15 residues. CDR3 sequence (DNA): TGTGCCAGCAGTTTGGGGATTCTCAAGCGGGAGACCCAGTACTTC. Translation gives CASSLGILKRETQYF. The variable domain in full, completed from reference TRBV28 and TRBJ2-5, reads DVKVTQSSRYLVKRTGEKVFLECVQDMDHENMFWYRQDPGLGLRLIYFSYDVKMKEKGDIPEGYSVSREKKERFSLILESASTNQTSMYLCASSLGILKRETQYFGPGTRLLVL.

This chain links TRBV20-1 with TRBJ1-2; possible D gene TRBD1, 5 bases. There are 13 residues in the CDR3. V shed 1 base and J shed 8 bases, with 14 bases lying between them. Germline V gives CDR1 DFQATT, CDR2 SNEGSKA (reference sequence). In nucleotides, the CDR3 is TGCAGTGCTAGAGGGACGACAGCCTGGGGCTACACCTTC. This translates into CSARGTTAWGYTF.

The chain carries TRBV30 and TRBJ2-2; D unclear. The CDR3 loop spans 13 amino acids. The V end lost 2 bases, the J end lost 1 base, and 5 bases lay between the germline ends. Looked up from germline, CDR1 is GTSNPN and CDR2 is SVGIG (reference sequence). Here the CDR3 DNA reads TGTGCCTGGAGTCCCCAGAACACCGGGGAGCTGTTTTTT. It translates to CAWSPQNTGELFF.

The chain employs TRBV7-9 and TRBJ1-1; D gene unclear. Germline V gene data show CDR1 as SEHNR and CDR2 as FQNEAQ (reference sequence). V was pared by 4 bases and J by 8 bases, with 11 bases between. This CDR3 region has 12 residues. CDR3 protein: CASSSPRGEAFF. The CDR3 nucleotides are TGTGCCAGCAGCTCACCCCGGGGAGAAGCTTTCTTT.

The sample holds one count of this clonotype. The chain employs TRBV6-4 and TRBJ2-1, with 11 bases aligning to TRBD2. The CDR3 spans 16 residues. The junction had 4 bases not matched to a gene; V was cut back by 2 bases and J by 4 bases. In germline, CDR1 is MRHNA, CDR2 SNTAGT. The CDR3 bases are TGTGCCAGCAGTGACAATAGCGGGGGGGATTACAATGAGCAGTTCTTC. Residues: CASSDNSGGDYNEQFF.